One and the same sample provided the 8 T cell receptor beta chains below, sequenced in a study of blood T cell repertoires in COVID-19. TCRdb's table, derived via immunoSEQ multiplex PCR, lists solely in-frame clones and lacks some. The profile shows around 190,000 clones, approximately 90% of them singletons. The sample comprised peripheral blood. Receptor source: a man aged 45-60 years with COVID-19, enrolled during active disease.

The chain links TRBV5-6 to TRBJ2-7, with D possibly matching TRBD1 (6 bases). Germline V lookup: CDR1 SGHDT, CDR2 YYEEEE. This CDR3 contains 13 residues. The V end lost 4 bases, the J end lost 5 bases, and 13 bases lay between the germline ends. This CDR3 is CASSPDRTNEQYF. The CDR3 DNA reads as TGTGCCAGCAGCCCAGACAGGACGAACGAGCAGTACTTC.

The chain links TRBV6-5 to TRBJ1-5, with no clear D. V was pared by 5 bases and J by 2 bases, with 7 bases between. Germline loops: CDR1 MNHEY, CDR2 SVGAGI. This CDR3 contains 13 residues. CDR3 nucleotide sequence: TGTGCCAGCAGTAAACGGGGCAATCAGCCCCAGCATTTT. Its protein product is CASSKRGNQPQHF.

V gene TRBV18 combines with J gene TRBJ2-1; TRBD2 agrees at 11 bases. CDR1 is KGHSH, CDR2 LQKENI, per germline. Germline trimming cut 2 bases from V and 5 bases from J; bases unmatched to any gene: 2. The CDR3 length is 15 residues. In nucleotides, the CDR3 is TGTGCCAGCTCACCATTAGCGGGAGGGAACAATGAGCAGTTCTTC. Amino acid sequence: CASSPLAGGNNEQFF.

This chain connects TRBV10-1 to TRBJ2-3; tentative D call: TRBD2 (6 bases). CDR1 is WNHNN, CDR2 SYGVQD, per germline (reference sequence). This CDR3 is built from 15 residues. V was pared by 2 bases and J by 5 bases, with 14 bases between. The CDR3 sequence: CASSEALGGVDTQYF. CDR3 nucleotide sequence: TGCGCCAGCAGTGAGGCCCTCGGGGGAGTAGATACGCAGTATTTT.

The chain carries TRBV5-5 and TRBJ2-1, with a possible D match to TRBD1 (5 bases). The germline CDR1 and CDR2 sequences are SGHKS and YYEKEE (reference sequence). The CDR3 has 15 amino acids. With 3 bases removed from V and 5 bases from J, the gap between germline ends came to 15 bases. The CDR3 DNA follows: TGTGCCAGCAGCTCCAGGGTCGGGCGTGACAATGAGCAGTTCTTC. Translated: CASSSRVGRDNEQFF. Full variable domain (rest looked up from reference TRBV5-5 and TRBJ2-1): DAGVTQSPTHLIKTRGQQVTLRCSPISGHKSVSWYQQVLGQGPQFIFQYYEKEERGRGNFPDRFSARQFPNYSSELNVNALLLGDSALYLCASSSRVGRDNEQFFGPGTRLTVL.

The chain recombines TRBV3-1 (or the pseudogene TRBV3-2) with TRBJ2-7; D may be TRBD1 (6 bases). The CDR3 contains 13 residues. Germline V gene sequence: CDR1 LGHDT, CDR2 YNNKEL (reference sequence). The V end lost 1 base, the J end lost 7 bases, and 11 bases lay between the germline ends. This chain's CDR3 is CASSQGTAYEQYF. The CDR3 DNA reads as TGTGCCAGCAGCCAAGGGACAGCGTATGAGCAGTACTTC.

The rearrangement links TRBV11-2 to TRBJ2-6; no definite D call. V lost 7 bases and J lost 4, with 14 bases in between. The length of the CDR3 is 15 residues. Germline V CDR1 and CDR2: SGHAT, FQNNGV. The CDR3 loop reads CASTYAGLGANVLTF. The CDR3 region has the DNA TGTGCCAGCACTTACGCCGGTCTGGGGGCCAACGTCCTGACTTTC.

Regarding this clone: Here the CDR3 omits its conserved ending phenylalanine or tryptophan, so a read error is the likely source. No DNA is shown, since the ends of the CDR3 on it are uncertain; the CDR3 is the one TCRdb lists. The CDR3 spells CASSEETERGGIV. The chain is built from TRBV2 and TRBJ2-4; TRBD2 was called by the table and not checked on the DNA. The germline V gene has CDR1 SNHLY and CDR2 FYNNEI. Inclusive of both ends, the CDR3 amounts to 13 amino acids.